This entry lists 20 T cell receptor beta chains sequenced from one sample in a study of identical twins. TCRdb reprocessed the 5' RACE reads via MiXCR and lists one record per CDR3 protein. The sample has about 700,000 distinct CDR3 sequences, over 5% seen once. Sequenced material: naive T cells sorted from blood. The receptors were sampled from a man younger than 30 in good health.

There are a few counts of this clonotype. CDR3 amino acids: CASRRETLTSYEQYF. CDR3 bases: TGTGCCAGCAGACGGGAAACACTCACCTCCTACGAGCAGTACTTC. The chain links TRBV6-2 or TRBV6-3 to TRBJ2-7; perhaps TRBD2 as D (5 bases). Germline V CDR1 and CDR2: MNHEY, SVGEGT. V was cut by 6 bases and J by 0 bases, with 15 bases left in between. The CDR3 consists of 15 residues.

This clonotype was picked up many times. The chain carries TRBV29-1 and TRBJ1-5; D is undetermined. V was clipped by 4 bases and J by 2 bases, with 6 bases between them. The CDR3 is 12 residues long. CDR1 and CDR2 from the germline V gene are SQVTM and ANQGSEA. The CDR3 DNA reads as TGCAGCGTTGGAGAAGGCAATCAGCCCCAGCATTTT. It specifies CSVGEGNQPQHF.

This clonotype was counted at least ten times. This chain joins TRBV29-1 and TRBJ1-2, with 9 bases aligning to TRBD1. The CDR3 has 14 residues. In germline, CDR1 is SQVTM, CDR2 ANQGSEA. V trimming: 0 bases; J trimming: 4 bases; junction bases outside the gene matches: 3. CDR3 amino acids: CSVEDRDRAYGYTF. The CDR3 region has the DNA TGCAGCGTTGAAGATAGGGACAGGGCCTATGGCTACACCTTC. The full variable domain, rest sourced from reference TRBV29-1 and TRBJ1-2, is SAVISQKPSRDICQRGTSLTIQCQVDSQVTMMFWYRQQPGQSLTLIATANQGSEATYESGFVIDKFPISRPNLTFSTLTVSNMSPEDSSIYLCSVEDRDRAYGYTFGSGTRLTVV.

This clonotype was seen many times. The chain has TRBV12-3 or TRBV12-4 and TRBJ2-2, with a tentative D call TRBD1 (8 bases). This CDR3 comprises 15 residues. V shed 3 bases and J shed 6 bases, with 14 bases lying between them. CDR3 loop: CASSFHRGGAGELFF. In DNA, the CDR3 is TGTGCCAGCAGTTTTCACAGGGGGGGTGCCGGGGAGCTGTTTTTT.

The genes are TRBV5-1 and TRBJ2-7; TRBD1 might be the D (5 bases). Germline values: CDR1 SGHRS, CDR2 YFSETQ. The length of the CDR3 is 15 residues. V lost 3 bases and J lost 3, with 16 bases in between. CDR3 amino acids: CASSSAPDTNYEQYF. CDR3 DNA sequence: TGCGCCAGCAGCTCCGCCCCGGACACCAACTACGAGCAGTACTTC.

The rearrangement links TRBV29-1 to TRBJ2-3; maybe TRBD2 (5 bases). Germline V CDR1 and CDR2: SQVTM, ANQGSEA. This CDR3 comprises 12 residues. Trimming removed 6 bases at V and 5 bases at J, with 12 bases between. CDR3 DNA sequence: TGCAGCGTCTATATGGAGGAAGATACGCAGTATTTT. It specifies CSVYMEEDTQYF.

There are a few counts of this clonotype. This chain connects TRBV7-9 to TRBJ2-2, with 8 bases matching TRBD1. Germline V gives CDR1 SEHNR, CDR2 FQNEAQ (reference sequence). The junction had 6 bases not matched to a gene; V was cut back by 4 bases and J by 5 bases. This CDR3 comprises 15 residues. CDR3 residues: CASSYGQGDTGELFF. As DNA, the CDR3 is TGTGCCAGCAGCTACGGACAGGGTGATACCGGGGAGCTGTTTTTT.

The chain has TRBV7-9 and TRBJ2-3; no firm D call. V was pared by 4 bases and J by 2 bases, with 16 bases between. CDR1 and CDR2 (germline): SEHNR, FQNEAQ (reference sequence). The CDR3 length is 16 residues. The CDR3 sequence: CASSYPDGTLTDTQYF. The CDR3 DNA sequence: TGTGCCAGCAGCTACCCCGACGGCACACTCACAGATACGCAGTATTTT.

The CDR3 sequence: CSARSGGGGNTIYF. The CDR3 DNA sequence: TGCAGTGCTAGATCTGGGGGAGGAGGAAACACCATATATTTT. The gene calls are TRBV20-1 and TRBJ1-3; possible D gene TRBD1, 5 bases. This CDR3 has 14 residues. Germline CDR1 reads DFQATT; CDR2 reads SNEGSKA (reference sequence). Deletions cut 2 bases from V and 4 bases from J, with 12 bases between.

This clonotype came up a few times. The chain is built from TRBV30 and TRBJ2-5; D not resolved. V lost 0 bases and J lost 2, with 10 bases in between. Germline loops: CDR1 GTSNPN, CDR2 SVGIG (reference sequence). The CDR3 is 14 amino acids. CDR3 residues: CAWSVYRPQETQYF. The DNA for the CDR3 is TGTGCCTGGAGTGTATACAGACCACAAGAGACCCAGTACTTC. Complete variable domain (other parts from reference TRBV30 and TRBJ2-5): SQTIHQWPATLVQPVGSPLSLECTVEGTSNPNLYWYRQAAGRGLQLLFYSVGIGQISSEVPQNLSASRPQDRQFILSSKKLLLSDSGFYLCAWSVYRPQETQYFGPGTRLLVL.

CDR3 DNA: TGTGCTAGTGGTTTGTCAGGGATCCCCGAGCAGTACTTC. Its translation is CASGLSGIPEQYF. The V call is TRBV12-5, the J call TRBJ2-7, with D possibly matching TRBD1 (5 bases). This CDR3 spans 13 amino acids. Germline V CDR1 and CDR2: LGHNT, FRNRAP. Trimming left V 2 bases short and J 6 bases short, with 11 bases between.

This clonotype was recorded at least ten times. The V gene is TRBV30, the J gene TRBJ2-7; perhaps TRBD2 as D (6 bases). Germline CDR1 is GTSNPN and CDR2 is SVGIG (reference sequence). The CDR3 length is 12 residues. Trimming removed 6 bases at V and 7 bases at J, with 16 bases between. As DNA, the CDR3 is TGTGCCTGCCAACCGTCCCGGGGGGAGCAGTACTTC. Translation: CACQPSRGEQYF. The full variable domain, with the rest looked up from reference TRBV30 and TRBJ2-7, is SQTIHQWPATLVQPVGSPLSLECTVEGTSNPNLYWYRQAAGRGLQLLFYSVGIGQISSEVPQNLSASRPQDRQFILSSKKLLLSDSGFYLCACQPSRGEQYFGPGTRLTVT.

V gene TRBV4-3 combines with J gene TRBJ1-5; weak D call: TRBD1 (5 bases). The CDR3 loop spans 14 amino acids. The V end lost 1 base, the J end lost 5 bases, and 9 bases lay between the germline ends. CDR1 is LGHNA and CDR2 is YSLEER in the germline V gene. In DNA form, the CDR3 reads TGCGCCAGCAGCCAAGGTAGGGGCCATCAGCCCCAGCATTTT. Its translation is CASSQGRGHQPQHF.

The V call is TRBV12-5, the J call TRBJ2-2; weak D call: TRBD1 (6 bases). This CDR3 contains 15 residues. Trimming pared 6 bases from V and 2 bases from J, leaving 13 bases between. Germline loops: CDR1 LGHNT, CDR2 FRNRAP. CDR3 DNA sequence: TGTGCTAGTGGACCGGACAGAGCAAACACCGGGGAGCTGTTTTTT. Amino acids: CASGPDRANTGELFF.

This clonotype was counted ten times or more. For the CDR3, the DNA is TGCAGTGCTACCCACTACAGGGGAAATGAGCAGTTCTTC. As protein: CSATHYRGNEQFF. This chain connects TRBV20-1 to TRBJ2-1, with 7 bases matching TRBD1. The trim removed 4 bases at V and 7 bases at J, leaving 7 bases unmatched. The CDR3 consists of 13 residues. Germline CDR1 is DFQATT and CDR2 is SNEGSKA (reference sequence).

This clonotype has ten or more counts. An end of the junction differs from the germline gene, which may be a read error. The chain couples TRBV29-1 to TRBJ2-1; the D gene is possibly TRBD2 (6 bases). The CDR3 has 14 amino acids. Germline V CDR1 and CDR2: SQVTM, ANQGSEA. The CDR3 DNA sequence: TGCAGCGCTGAAGACGGGAGCTCCTACAATGAGCAGTTCTTC. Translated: CSAEDGSSYNEQFF.

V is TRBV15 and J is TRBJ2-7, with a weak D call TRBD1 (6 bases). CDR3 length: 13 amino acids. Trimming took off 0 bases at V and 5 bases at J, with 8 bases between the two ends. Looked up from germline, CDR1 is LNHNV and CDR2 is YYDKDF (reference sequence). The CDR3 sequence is CATSRDRGDEQYV. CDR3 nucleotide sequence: TGTGCCACCAGCAGAGACAGGGGAGACGAGCAGTACGTC.

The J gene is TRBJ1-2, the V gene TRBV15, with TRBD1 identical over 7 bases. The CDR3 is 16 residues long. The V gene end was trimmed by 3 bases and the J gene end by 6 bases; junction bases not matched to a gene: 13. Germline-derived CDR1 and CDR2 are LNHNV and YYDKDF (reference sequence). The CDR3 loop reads CATSRAGTVSSDGYTF. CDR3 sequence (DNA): TGTGCCACCAGCAGGGCCGGGACAGTTTCTTCGGATGGCTACACCTTC.

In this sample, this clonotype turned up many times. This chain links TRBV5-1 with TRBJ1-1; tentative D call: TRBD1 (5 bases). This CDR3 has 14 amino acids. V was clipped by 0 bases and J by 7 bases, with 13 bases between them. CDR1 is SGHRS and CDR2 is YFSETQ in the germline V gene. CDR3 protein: CASSLGGRAGEAFF. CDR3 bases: TGCGCCAGCAGCTTGGGGGGGAGAGCAGGTGAAGCTTTCTTT.

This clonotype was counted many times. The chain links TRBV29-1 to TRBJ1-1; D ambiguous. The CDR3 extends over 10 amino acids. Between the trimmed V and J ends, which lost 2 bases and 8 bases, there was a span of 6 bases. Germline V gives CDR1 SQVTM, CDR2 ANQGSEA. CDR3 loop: CSVEMEEAFF. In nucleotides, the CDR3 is TGCAGCGTTGAAATGGAAGAAGCTTTCTTT.